This T cell receptor (beta chain) was captured by sequencing in a study of T cell responses to AZD1222 COVID-19 vaccine. Study results and limitations: Two doses of AZD1222 preceded a rise in Spike-specific TCR breadth and depth. The reported proportion of spike-specific TCRs targeting unmutated variant regions was nearly half. Among vaccine-associated CD4 TCRs, coverage spanned spike, with dominance at 160-218 and 743-854. Baseline testing showed seropositivity in only six AZD1222 recipients.

Generated by immunoSEQ multiplex PCR, the TCRdb table keeps only in-frame clones and is missing some. The sample carries under 130,000 clones, over 75% recorded once. This clone was seen more than once but under ten times. Its specificity is not known. Germline V gene sequence: CDR1 MNHEY, CDR2 SMNVEV (reference sequence). V dropped 0 bases and J dropped 3 bases, with 21 bases sitting between them. This CDR3 has 18 amino acids. The gene calls are TRBV27 and TRBJ2-7; the D call may be TRBD1 or TRBD2 (5 bases each). This clonotype was obtained from an adult in good health. The sample in question was peripheral blood, obtained on day 0 of AZD1222 vaccination. This chain's CDR3 is CASSLSRGLAGKYYEQYF. Here the CDR3 DNA reads TGTGCCAGCAGTTTATCGAGGGGCCTGGCAGGGAAATACTACGAGCAGTACTTC.